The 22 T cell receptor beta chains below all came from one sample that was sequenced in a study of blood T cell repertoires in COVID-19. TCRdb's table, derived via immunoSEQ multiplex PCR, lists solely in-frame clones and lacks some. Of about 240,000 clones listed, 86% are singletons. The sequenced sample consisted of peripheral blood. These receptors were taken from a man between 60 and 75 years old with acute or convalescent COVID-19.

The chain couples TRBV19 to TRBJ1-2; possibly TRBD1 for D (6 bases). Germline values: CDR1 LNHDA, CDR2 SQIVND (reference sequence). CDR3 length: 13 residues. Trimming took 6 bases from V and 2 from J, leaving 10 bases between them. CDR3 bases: TGTGCCAGTAGGATTGGACAGAACTATGGCTACACCTTC. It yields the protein CASRIGQNYGYTF.

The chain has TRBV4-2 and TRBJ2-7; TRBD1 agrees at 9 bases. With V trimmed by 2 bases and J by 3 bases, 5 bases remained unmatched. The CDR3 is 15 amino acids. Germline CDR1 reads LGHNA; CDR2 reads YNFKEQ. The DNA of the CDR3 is TGTGCCAGCAGCCAAACCGGGACAGGGCACTACGAGCAGTACTTC. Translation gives CASSQTGTGHYEQYF.

The CDR3 DNA follows: TGTGCTAGTGGCCCGGGACTAGCGGGAAGGAATGAGCAGTTCTTC. Protein sequence: CASGPGLAGRNEQFF. The chain has TRBV12-5 and TRBJ2-1, with 13 bases lining up with TRBD2. CDR3 length: 15 amino acids. The V and J ends lost 6 bases and 7 bases, in that order; junction bases with no gene match: 6. Germline V gives CDR1 LGHNT, CDR2 FRNRAP.

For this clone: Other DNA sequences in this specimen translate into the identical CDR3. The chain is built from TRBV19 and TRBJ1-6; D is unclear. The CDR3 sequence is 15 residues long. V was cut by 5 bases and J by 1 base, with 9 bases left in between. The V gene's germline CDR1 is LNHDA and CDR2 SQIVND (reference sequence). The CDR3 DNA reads TGTGCCAGTAGTGAACAGAGTTCCTATAATTCACCCCTCCACTTT. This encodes CASSEQSSYNSPLHF.

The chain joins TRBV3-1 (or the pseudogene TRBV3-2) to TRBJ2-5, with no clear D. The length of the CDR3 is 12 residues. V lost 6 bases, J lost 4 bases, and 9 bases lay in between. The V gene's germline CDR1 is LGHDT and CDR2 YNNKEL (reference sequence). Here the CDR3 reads CASRSLGETQYF. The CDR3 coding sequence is TGTGCCAGCAGGTCTCTCGGAGAGACCCAGTACTTC.

Written as DNA, the CDR3 is TGTGCCAGTAGTGGTCGGGTGGAGACCCAGTACTTC. It encodes CASSGRVETQYF. This chain connects TRBV19 to TRBJ2-5; D not certain. CDR1 is LNHDA, CDR2 SQIVND, per germline (reference sequence). Trimming took off 5 bases at V and 5 bases at J, with 9 bases between the two ends. The CDR3 loop spans 12 amino acids.

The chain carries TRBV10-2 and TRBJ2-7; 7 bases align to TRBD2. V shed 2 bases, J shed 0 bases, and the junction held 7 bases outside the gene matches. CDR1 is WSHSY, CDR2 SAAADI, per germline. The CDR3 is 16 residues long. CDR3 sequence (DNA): TGCGCCAGCAGTGAGGGGATAGCGGGCAGCTCCTACGAGCAGTACTTC. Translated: CASSEGIAGSSYEQYF.

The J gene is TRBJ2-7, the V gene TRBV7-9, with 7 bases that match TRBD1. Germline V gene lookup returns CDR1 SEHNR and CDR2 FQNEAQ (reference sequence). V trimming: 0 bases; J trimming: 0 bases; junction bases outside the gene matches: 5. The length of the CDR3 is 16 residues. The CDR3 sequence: CASSLAGQVSSYEQYF. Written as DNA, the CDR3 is TGTGCCAGCAGCTTAGCCGGACAGGTTAGCTCCTACGAGCAGTACTTC.

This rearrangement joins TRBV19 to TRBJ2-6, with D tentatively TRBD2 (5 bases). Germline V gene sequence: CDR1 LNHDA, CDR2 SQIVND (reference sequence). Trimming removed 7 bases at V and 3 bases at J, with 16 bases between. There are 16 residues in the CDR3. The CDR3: CASTAGGLGGANVLTF. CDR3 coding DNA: TGTGCCAGTACCGCTGGCGGGTTAGGTGGGGCCAACGTCCTGACTTTC. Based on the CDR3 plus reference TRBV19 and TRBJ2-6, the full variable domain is DGGITQSPKYLFRKEGQNVTLSCEQNLNHDAMYWYRQDPGQGLRLIYYSQIVNDFQKGDIAEGYSVSREKKESFPLTVTSAQKNPTAFYLCASTAGGLGGANVLTFGAGSRLTVL.

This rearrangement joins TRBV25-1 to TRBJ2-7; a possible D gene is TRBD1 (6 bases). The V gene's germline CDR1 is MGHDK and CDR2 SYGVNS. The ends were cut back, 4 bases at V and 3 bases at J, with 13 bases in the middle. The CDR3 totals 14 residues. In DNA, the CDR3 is TGTGCCAGCAGTGCCCCAGGGGTCGGCTACGAGCAGTACTTC. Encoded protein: CASSAPGVGYEQYF.

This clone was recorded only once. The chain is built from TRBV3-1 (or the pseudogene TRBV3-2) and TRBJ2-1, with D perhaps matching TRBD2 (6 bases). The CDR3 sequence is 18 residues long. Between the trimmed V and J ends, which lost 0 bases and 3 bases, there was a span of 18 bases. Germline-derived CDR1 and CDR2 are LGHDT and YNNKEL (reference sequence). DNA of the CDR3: TGTGCCAGCAGCCAAGACGGCGGGGCTTCTTTTAGCTACAATGAGCAGTTCTTC. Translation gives CASSQDGGASFSYNEQFF.

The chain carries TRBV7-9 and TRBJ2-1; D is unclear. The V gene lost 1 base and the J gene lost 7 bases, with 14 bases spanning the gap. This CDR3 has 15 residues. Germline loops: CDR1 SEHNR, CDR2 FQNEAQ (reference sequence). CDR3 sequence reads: CASSLGKVPRNEQFF. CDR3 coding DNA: TGTGCCAGCAGCTTAGGAAAAGTCCCCAGGAATGAGCAGTTCTTC.

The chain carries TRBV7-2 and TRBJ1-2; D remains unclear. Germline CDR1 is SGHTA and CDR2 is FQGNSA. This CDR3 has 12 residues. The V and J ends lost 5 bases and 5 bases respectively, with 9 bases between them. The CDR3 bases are TGTGCCAGCAGCGCACGGGGATATGGCTACACCTTC. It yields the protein CASSARGYGYTF. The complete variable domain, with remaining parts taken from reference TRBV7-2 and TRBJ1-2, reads GAGVSQSPSNKVTEKGKDVELRCDPISGHTALYWYRQSLGQGLEFLIYFQGNSAPDKSGLPSDRFSAERTGGSVSTLTIQRTQQEDSAVYLCASSARGYGYTFGSGTRLTVV.

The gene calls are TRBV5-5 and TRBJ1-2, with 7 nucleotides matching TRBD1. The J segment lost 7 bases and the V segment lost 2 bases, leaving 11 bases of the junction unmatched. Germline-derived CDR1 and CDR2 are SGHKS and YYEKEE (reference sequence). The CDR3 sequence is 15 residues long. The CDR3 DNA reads TGTGCCAGCAGCTTAGGGACAGAGTTATCAGGTGGCTACACCTTC. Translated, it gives CASSLGTELSGGYTF.

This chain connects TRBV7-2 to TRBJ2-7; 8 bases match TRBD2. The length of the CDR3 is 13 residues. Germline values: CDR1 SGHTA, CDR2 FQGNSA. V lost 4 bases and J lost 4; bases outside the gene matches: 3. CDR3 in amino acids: CASSSQRGYEQYF. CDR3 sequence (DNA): TGTGCCAGCAGCTCCCAGCGGGGGTACGAGCAGTACTTC.

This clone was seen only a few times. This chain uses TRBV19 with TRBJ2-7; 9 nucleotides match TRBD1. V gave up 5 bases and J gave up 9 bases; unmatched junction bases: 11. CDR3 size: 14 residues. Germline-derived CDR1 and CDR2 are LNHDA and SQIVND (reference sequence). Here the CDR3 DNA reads TGTGCCAGTAGTCCGGAGCGGGACAGGGAATTGCAGTACTTC. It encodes CASSPERDRELQYF. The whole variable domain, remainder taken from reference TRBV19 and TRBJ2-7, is DGGITQSPKYLFRKEGQNVTLSCEQNLNHDAMYWYRQDPGQGLRLIYYSQIVNDFQKGDIAEGYSVSREKKESFPLTVTSAQKNPTAFYLCASSPERDRELQYFGPGTRLTVT.

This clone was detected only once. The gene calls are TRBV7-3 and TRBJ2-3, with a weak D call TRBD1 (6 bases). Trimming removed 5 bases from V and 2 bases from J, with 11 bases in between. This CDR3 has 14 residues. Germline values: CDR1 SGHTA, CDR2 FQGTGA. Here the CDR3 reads CASSPRTDTDTQYF. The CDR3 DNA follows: TGTGCCAGCAGCCCTCGGACAGACACAGATACGCAGTATTTT. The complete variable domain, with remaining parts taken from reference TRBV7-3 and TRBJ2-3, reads GAGVSQTPSNKVTEKGKYVELRCDPISGHTALYWYRQSLGQGPEFLIYFQGTGAADDSGLPNDRFFAVRPEGSVSTLKIQRTERGDSAVYLCASSPRTDTDTQYFGPGTRLTVL.

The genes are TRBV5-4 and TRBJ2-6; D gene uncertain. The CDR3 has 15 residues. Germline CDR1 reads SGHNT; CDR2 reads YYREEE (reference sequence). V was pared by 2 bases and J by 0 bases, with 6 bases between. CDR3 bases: TGTGCCAGCAGCTTATCCCGCTCTGGGGCCAACGTCCTGACTTTC. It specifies CASSLSRSGANVLTF.

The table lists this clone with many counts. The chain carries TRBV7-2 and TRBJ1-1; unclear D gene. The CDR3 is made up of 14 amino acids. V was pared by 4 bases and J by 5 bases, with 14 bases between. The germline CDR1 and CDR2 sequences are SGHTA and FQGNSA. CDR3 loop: CASSSPAGRTEAFF. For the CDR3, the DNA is TGTGCCAGCAGCTCCCCGGCGGGGAGGACTGAAGCTTTCTTT.

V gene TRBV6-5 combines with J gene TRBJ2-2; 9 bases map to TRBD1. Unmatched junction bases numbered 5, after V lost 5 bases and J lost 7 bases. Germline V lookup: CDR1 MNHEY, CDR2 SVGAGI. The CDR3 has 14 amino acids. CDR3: CASSPNRGLGELFF. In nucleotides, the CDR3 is TGTGCCAGCAGTCCCAACAGGGGGCTCGGGGAGCTGTTTTTT.

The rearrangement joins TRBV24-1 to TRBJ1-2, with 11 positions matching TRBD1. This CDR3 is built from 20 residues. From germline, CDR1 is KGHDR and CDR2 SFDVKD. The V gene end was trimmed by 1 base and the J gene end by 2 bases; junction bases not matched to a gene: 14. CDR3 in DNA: TGTGCCACCAGTGATTTAGGCTTATCGGACAGGGGGCGAAGAAACTATGGCTACACCTTC. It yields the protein CATSDLGLSDRGRRNYGYTF.

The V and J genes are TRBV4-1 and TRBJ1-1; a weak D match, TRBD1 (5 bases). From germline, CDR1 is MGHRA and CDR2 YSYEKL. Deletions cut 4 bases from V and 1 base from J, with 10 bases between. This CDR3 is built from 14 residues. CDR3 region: CASSRGHANTEAFF. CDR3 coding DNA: TGCGCCAGCAGCCGCGGACACGCGAACACTGAAGCTTTCTTT.